This TCR beta chain appears in the sequencing data of a study of blood T cell repertoires in COVID-19. As for the study in general: Whether acute or convalescent, the COVID-19 samples came from the United States, Italy and Spain. In each case, the material was cDNA or gDNA derived from T cells, B-cell-depleted T cells, or PBMCs.

Per the original data handling: Amplification from reference gene primers served as the basis for estimated nucleated cell counts. Profiled with immunoSEQ multiplex PCR; TCRdb holds only in-frame clones, not every one. V and J calls and clone size are those listed in that table; D and trimming were worked out from the DNA. The table shows approximately 88,000 clones, with under 80% occurring only once. The germline CDR1 and CDR2 sequences are SGHNT and YENEEA. The V end lost 0 bases, the J end lost 0 bases, and 6 bases lay between the germline ends. The CDR3 spans 15 residues. The chain couples TRBV11-3 to TRBJ1-3; D ambiguous. Sequencing used peripheral blood. This receptor was identified in a woman aged 80 or over with active or convalescent COVID-19. CDR3 amino acids: CASSLDADSGNTIYF. The CDR3 DNA reads TGTGCCAGCAGCTTAGATGCAGACTCTGGAAACACCATATATTTT. The full variable domain, in which reference TRBV11-3 and TRBJ1-3 provide the parts outside the CDR3, is EAGVVQSPRYKIIEKKQPVAFWCNPISGHNTLYWYLQNLGQGPELLIRYENEEAVDDSQLPKDRFSAERLKGVDSTLKIQPAELGDSAVYLCASSLDADSGNTIYFGEGSWLTVV.